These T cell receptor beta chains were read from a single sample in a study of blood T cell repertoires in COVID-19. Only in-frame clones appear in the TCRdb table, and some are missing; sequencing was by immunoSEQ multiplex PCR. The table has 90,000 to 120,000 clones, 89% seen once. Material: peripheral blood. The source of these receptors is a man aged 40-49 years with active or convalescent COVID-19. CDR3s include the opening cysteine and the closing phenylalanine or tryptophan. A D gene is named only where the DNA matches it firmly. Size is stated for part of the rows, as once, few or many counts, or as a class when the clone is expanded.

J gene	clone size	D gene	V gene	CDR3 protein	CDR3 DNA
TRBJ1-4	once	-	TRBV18	CASSPRTSEKLFF	TGTGCCAGCTCACCTCGGACTTCAGAAAAACTGTTTTTT
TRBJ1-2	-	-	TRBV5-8	CASSEGYGYTF	TGTGCCAGCAGCGAGGGCTATGGCTACACCTTC
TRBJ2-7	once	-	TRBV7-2	CASRKTGISYEQYF	TGTGCCAGCAGAAAAACAGGGATTTCCTACGAGCAGTACTTC
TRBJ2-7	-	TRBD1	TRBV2	CASTGYRGRFEQYF	TGTGCCAGCACCGGGTACAGGGGGCGTTTCGAGCAGTACTTC
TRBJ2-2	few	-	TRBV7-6	CASRLASDTGELFF	TGTGCCAGCAGATTAGCCTCCGACACCGGGGAGCTGTTTTTT
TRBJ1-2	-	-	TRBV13	CASSLVRVLQNYGYTF	TGTGCCAGCAGCTTGGTCAGGGTCCTTCAAAACTATGGCTACACCTTC
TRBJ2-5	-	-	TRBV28	CASSSRGPSGQETQYF	TGTGCCAGCAGTTCTCGAGGACCCAGCGGTCAAGAGACCCAGTACTTC
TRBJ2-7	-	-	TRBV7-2	CASSSDSFYRSYEQYF	TGTGCCAGCAGTTCCGACAGCTTTTACCGCTCCTACGAGCAGTACTTC
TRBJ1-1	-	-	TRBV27	CASSLSRGFYTEAFF	TGTGCCAGCAGTTTATCAAGGGGGTTTTACACTGAAGCTTTCTTT
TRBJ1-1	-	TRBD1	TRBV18	CASSLGQGNTEAFF	TGTGCCAGCTCCCTCGGACAGGGGAACACTGAAGCTTTCTTT
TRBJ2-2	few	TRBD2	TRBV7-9	CASTWGLAGTGELFF	TGTGCCAGCACCTGGGGGCTAGCGGGAACCGGGGAGCTGTTTTTT
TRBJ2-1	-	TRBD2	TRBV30	CAWRRPGLAGVNEQFF	TGTGCCTGGAGAAGGCCGGGACTAGCGGGAGTCAATGAGCAGTTCTTC
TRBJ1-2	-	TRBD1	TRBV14	CASSHRQGPNGYTF	TGTGCCAGCAGCCATCGACAGGGACCTAACGGCTACACCTTC
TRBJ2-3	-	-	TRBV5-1	CASSLASGHRTDTQYF	TGCGCCAGCAGCTTGGCTTCGGGACACCGCACAGATACGCAGTATTTT
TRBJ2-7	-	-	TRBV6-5	CASSPRTVTYEQYF	TGTGCCAGCAGTCCCCGGACAGTTACCTACGAGCAGTACTTC
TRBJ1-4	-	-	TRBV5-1	CASSLGRGYATNEKLFF	TGCGCCAGCAGCTTGGGAAGGGGGTACGCAACTAATGAAAAACTGTTTTTT
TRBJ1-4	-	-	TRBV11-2	CASSPRQATNEKLFF	TGTGCCAGCAGCCCTCGACAGGCAACTAATGAAAAACTGTTTTTT
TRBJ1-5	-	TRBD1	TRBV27	CASRPTGGAYGYQPQHF	TGTGCCAGCAGGCCGACAGGGGGCGCGTATGGCTATCAGCCCCAGCATTTT
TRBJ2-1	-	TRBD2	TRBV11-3	CASSQRERTYNEQFF	TGTGCCAGCTCACAGCGGGAGAGAACCTACAATGAGCAGTTCTTC
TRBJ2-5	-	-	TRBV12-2	CASRSVGPSGRIQETQYF	TGTGCAAGTCGCTCAGTTGGGCCTAGCGGGAGGATTCAAGAGACCCAGTACTTC
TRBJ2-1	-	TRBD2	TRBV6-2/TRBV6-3	CASSSGRIEQFF	TGTGCCAGCAGTTCCGGGAGGATTGAGCAGTTCTTC
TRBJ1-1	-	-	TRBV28	CASSFQGNTEAFF	TGTGCCAGCAGTTTCCAGGGGAACACTGAAGCTTTCTTT
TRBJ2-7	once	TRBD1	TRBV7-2	CASSTGTGSYEQYF	TGTGCCAGCAGCACCGGGACAGGGTCCTACGAGCAGTACTTC
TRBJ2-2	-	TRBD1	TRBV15	CATRDRDRVNGELFF	TGTGCCACCAGAGACCGGGACAGGGTCAACGGGGAGCTGTTTTTT
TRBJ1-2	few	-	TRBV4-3	CASSQGVQTGLYGYTF	TGCGCCAGCAGCCAAGGGGTCCAGACAGGACTCTATGGCTACACCTTC
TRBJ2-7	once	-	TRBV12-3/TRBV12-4	CASRVLSGNEQYF	TGTGCCAGTCGAGTTTTATCAGGGAACGAGCAGTACTTC
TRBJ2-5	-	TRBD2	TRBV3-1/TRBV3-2	CASSQRTSGSETQYF	TGTGCCAGCAGCCAAAGGACTAGCGGGAGTGAGACCCAGTACTTC
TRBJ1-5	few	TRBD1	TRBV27	CASSLYPQTGSNQPQHF	TGTGCCAGCAGTTTATACCCCCAGACAGGGAGCAATCAGCCCCAGCATTTT
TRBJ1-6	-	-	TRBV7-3	CASSSQGGSPLHF	TGTGCCAGCAGCTCACAGGGCGGTTCACCCCTCCACTTT
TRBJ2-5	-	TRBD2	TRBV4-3	CASSRTTAGGRETQYF	TGCGCCAGCAGCCGGACCACAGCGGGAGGGCGAGAGACCCAGTACTTC
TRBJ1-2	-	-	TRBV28	CASSLGGPTGYYGYTF	TGTGCCAGCAGTTTGGGGGGGCCGACCGGATATTATGGCTACACCTTC
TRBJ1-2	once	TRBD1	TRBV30	CAWSTGTVYGYTF	TGTGCCTGGAGTACAGGGACAGTCTATGGCTACACCTTC
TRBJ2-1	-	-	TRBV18	CASSPINNEQFF	TGTGCCAGCTCACCAATTAACAATGAGCAGTTCTTC
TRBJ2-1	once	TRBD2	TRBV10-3	CAISGRLSGRAYEQFF	TGTGCCATCAGTGGCCGGCTTAGCGGGAGGGCATATGAGCAGTTCTTC
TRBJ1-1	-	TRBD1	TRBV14	CASSFRGFGTEAFF	TGTGCCAGCAGCTTCAGGGGGTTCGGTACTGAAGCTTTCTTT
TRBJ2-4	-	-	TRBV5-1	CASSLGQSKNIQYF	TGCGCCAGCAGCTTGGGACAGTCCAAAAACATTCAGTACTTC
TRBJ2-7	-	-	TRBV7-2	CASEFGGQGTYEQYF	TGTGCCAGCGAATTCGGGGGGCAGGGGACCTACGAGCAGTACTTC
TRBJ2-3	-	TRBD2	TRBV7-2	CASSLGGRVGDTQYF	TGTGCCAGCAGCTTAGGGGGGAGGGTTGGAGATACGCAGTATTTT
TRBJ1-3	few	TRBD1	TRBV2	CASSGFKGQANTIYF	TGTGCCAGCAGTGGGTTCAAGGGACAGGCAAACACCATATATTTT
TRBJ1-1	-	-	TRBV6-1	CASSEVPLGNTEAFF	TGTGCCAGCAGTGAAGTCCCCCTAGGCAACACTGAAGCTTTCTTT
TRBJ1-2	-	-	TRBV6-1	CASSDAINYGYTF	TGTGCCAGCAGTGACGCGATTAACTATGGCTACACCTTC
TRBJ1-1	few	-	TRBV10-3	CATLSFQVTEAFF	TGTGCCACCCTTAGTTTTCAAGTTACTGAAGCTTTCTTT
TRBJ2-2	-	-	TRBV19	CASKFRNTGELFF	TGTGCCAGTAAATTTAGGAACACCGGGGAGCTGTTTTTT
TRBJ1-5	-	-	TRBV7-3	CASSQCGEGQLEVQPQHF	TGTGCCAGCAGCCAATGCGGGGAAGGGCAGTTGGAGGTTCAGCCCCAGCATTTT
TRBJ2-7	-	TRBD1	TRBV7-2	CASSPRDRGSYEQYF	TGTGCCAGCAGCCCCCGGGACAGGGGCTCCTACGAGCAGTACTTC
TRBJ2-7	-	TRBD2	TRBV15	CATSRAPPSGRRPYEQYF	TGTGCCACCAGCAGAGCCCCTCCTAGCGGGAGACGACCTTACGAGCAGTACTTC
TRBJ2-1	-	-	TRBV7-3	CASSSYIYNEQFF	TGTGCCAGCAGCTCCTATATCTACAATGAGCAGTTCTTC
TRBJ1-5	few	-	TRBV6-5	CASSRAGLGQPQHF	TGTGCCAGCAGTAGGGCGGGGTTGGGACAGCCCCAGCATTTT
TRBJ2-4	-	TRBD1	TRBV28	CASSFPGQSKNIQYF	TGTGCCAGCAGTTTCCCGGGACAGTCTAAAAACATTCAGTACTTC
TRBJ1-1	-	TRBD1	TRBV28	CASRNRGGGNTEAFF	TGTGCCAGCAGGAACAGGGGCGGTGGGAACACTGAAGCTTTCTTT
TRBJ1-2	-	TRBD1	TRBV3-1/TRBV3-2	CASSPSGTGSSNTF	TGTGCCAGCAGTCCCAGCGGGACAGGTTCTTCTAACACCTTC
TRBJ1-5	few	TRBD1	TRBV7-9	CASSPGQNSNQPQHF	TGTGCCAGCAGCCCGGGACAGAATAGCAATCAGCCCCAGCATTTT
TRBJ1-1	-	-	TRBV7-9	CASSSTPGSGGTEAFF	TGTGCCAGCAGCTCCACCCCTGGGTCGGGAGGAACTGAAGCTTTCTTT
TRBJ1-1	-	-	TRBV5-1	CASSLAGMNTEAFF	TGCGCCAGCAGCTTGGCCGGGATGAACACTGAAGCTTTCTTT
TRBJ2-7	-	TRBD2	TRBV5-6	CASSLGLEVYEQYF	TGTGCCAGCAGCCTAGGACTAGAAGTCTACGAGCAGTACTTC
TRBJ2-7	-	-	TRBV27	CASSRQVLSEQYF	TGTGCCAGCAGTAGACAGGTTCTCAGCGAGCAGTACTTC
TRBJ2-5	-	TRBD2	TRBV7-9	CASSLLGLAGVKGKTQYF	TGTGCCAGCAGCCTCCTGGGACTAGCGGGAGTGAAGGGGAAGACCCAGTACTTC